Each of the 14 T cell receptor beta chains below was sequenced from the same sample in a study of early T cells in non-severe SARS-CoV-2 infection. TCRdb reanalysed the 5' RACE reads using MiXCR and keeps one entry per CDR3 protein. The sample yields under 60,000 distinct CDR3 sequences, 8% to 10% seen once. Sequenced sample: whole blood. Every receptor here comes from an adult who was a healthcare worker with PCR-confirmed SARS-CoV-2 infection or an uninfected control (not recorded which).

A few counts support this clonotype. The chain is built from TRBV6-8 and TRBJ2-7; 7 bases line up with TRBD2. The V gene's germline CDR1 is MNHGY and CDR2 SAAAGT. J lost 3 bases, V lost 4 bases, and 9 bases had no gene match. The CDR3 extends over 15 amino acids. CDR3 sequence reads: CASSSGGRVNYEQYF. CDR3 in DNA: TGTGCCAGCAGTTCGGGAGGCAGGGTAAACTACGAGCAGTACTTC.

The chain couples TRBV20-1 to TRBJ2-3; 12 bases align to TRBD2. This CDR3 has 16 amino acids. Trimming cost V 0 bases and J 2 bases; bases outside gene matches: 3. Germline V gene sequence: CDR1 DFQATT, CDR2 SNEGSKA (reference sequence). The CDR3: CSARETSGGITDTQYF. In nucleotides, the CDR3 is TGCAGTGCTAGAGAAACTAGCGGGGGGATCACAGATACGCAGTATTTT.

The CDR3, as DNA: TGTGCCAGCAGCGCCGAACTTGGCGGGGGCCAGTCCTACGAGCAGTACTTC. It encodes CASSAELGGGQSYEQYF. This chain uses TRBV11-2 with TRBJ2-7; TRBD2 might be the D (7 bases). The CDR3 loop spans 17 amino acids. Germline CDR1 and CDR2: SGHAT and FQNNGV. The V and J ends lost 5 bases and 1 base respectively, with 21 bases between them.

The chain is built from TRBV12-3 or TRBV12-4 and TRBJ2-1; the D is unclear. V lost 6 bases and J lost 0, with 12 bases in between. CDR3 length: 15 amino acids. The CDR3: CASSLPWGSYNEQFF. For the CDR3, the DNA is TGTGCCAGCAGCCTGCCTTGGGGCTCCTACAATGAGCAGTTCTTC.

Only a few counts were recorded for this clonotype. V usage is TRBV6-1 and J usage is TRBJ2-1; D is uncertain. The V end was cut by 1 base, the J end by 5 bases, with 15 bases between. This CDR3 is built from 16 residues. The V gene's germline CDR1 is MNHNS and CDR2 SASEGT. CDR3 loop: CASSEGVTEKHNEQFF. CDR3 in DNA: TGTGCCAGCAGTGAAGGGGTAACGGAGAAACACAATGAGCAGTTCTTC.

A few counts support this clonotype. The CDR3 here is CASSDTGSSLDTQYF. In DNA, the CDR3 is TGTGCCAGCAGTGATACAGGATCCAGTTTAGATACGCAGTATTTT. This rearrangement joins TRBV6-4 to TRBJ2-3; tentatively, D is TRBD1 (5 bases). V lost 3 bases, J lost 5 bases, and 15 bases lay in between. Germline loops: CDR1 MRHNA, CDR2 SNTAGT. The CDR3 is 15 amino acids.

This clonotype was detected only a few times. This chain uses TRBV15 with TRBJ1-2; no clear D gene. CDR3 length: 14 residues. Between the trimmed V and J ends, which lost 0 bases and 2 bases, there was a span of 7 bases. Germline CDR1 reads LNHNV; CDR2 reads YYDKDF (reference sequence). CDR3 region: CATSRDIQNYGYTF. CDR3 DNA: TGTGCCACCAGCAGAGATATACAAAACTATGGCTACACCTTC.

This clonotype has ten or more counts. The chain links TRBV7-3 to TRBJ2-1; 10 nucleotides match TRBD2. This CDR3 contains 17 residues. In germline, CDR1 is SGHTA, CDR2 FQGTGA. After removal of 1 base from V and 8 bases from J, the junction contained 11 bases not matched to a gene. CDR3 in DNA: TGTGCCAGCAGCTTAAATCCCGCTAGCGGGAGATACCATGAGCAGTTCTTC. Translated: CASSLNPASGRYHEQFF.

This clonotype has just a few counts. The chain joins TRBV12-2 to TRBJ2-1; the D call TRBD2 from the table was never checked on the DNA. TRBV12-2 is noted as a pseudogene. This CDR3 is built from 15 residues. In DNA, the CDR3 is TGTGCAAGTCGCTTACCCAGGACTGACTACAATGAGCAGTTCTTC. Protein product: CASRLPRTDYNEQFF.

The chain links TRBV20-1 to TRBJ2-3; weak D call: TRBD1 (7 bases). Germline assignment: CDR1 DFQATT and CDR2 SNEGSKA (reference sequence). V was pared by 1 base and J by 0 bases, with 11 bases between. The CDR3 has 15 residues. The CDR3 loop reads CSARASGGSTDTQYF. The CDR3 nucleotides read TGCAGTGCTAGAGCCTCAGGGGGGAGCACAGATACGCAGTATTTT.

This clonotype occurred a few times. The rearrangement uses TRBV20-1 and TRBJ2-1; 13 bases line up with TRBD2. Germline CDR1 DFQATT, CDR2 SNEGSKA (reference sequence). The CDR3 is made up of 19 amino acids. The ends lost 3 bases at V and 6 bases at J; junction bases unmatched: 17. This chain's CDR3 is CSASGNGLAGVLQGNEQFF. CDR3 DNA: TGCAGTGCTAGTGGGAATGGACTAGCGGGGGTCCTCCAGGGCAATGAGCAGTTCTTC.

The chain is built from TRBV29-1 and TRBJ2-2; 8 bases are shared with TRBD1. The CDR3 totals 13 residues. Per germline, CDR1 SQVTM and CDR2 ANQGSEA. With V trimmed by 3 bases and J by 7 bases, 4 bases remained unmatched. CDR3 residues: CSVDQGAGGELFF. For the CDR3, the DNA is TGCAGCGTTGATCAGGGGGCCGGCGGGGAGCTGTTTTTT.

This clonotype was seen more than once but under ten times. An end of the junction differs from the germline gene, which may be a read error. DNA of the CDR3: TGTGCCAGCAGCCTAGGGAACTCCTACGAGCAGTACTTC. Translated, it gives CASSLGNSYEQYF. The gene calls are TRBV13 and TRBJ2-7; D is undetermined. CDR3 length: 13 amino acids. Germline V gene data show CDR1 as PRHDT and CDR2 as FYEKMQ (reference sequence).

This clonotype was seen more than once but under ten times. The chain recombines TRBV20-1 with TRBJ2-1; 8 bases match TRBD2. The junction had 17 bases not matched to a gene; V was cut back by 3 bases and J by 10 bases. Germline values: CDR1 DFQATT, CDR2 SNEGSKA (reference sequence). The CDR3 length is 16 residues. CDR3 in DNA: TGCAGTGCTAGTGTCGGAGCGGGAGCCCGTAACGGGGAGCAGTTCTTC. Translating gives CSASVGAGARNGEQFF.